These 8 T cell receptor beta chains were sequenced from one sample in a study of cytomegalovirus exposure and HLA in healthy donors. Clones were read by immunoSEQ multiplex PCR, and TCRdb kept only the in-frame ones, dropping some. The table includes over 150,000 clones, 89% detected once. Sequencing used PBMCs. Receptors originate from a woman younger than 35 in good health and CMV-seropositive.

V gene TRBV4-1 combines with J gene TRBJ1-1, with 7 bases matching TRBD1. CDR1 and CDR2 from the germline V gene are MGHRA and YSYEKL. The CDR3 is made up of 13 amino acids. J gave up 7 bases and V 0 bases, and 2 bases lay outside the gene matches. DNA for the CDR3: TGCGCCAGCAGCCAAGAAACAGGGGATGAAGCTTTCTTT. Translated: CASSQETGDEAFF.

The V call is TRBV5-1, the J call TRBJ2-1; 8 positions match TRBD2. V gave up 2 bases and J gave up 3 bases; unmatched junction bases: 4. This CDR3 has 15 residues. CDR1 and CDR2 from the germline V gene are SGHRS and YFSETQ. The CDR3 DNA reads TGCGCCAGCAGCTTTGCCGGGACTAGCTACAATGAGCAGTTCTTC. Protein product: CASSFAGTSYNEQFF.

V gene TRBV5-4 combines with J gene TRBJ2-5, with TRBD2 as a possible D gene (6 bases). Germline V gene lookup returns CDR1 SGHNT and CDR2 YYREEE (reference sequence). V lost 4 bases and J lost 4, with 11 bases in between. This CDR3 region has 13 residues. The CDR3 DNA sequence: TGTGCCAGCAGCCCGGCGGGACGAGAGACCCAGTACTTC. This sequence encodes CASSPAGRETQYF. The complete variable domain, with remaining parts taken from reference TRBV5-4 and TRBJ2-5, reads ETGVTQSPTHLIKTRGQQVTLRCSSQSGHNTVSWYQQALGQGPQFIFQYYREEENGRGNFPPRFSGLQFPNYSSELNVNALELDDSALYLCASSPAGRETQYFGPGTRLLVL.

J is TRBJ1-3 and V is TRBV27; 10 nucleotides agree with TRBD1. Germline V gene sequence: CDR1 MNHEY, CDR2 SMNVEV (reference sequence). The CDR3 extends over 16 amino acids. V lost 7 bases to trimming and J lost 4 bases; unmatched junction nucleotides: 10. The CDR3 DNA sequence: TGTGCCAGCAAGAGGAGAGGGACAGGGGACGGAAACACCATATATTTT. Protein: CASKRRGTGDGNTIYF.

This clone was detected once. The rearrangement uses TRBV27 and TRBJ2-2, with a weak D call TRBD2 (5 bases). Per germline, CDR1 MNHEY and CDR2 SMNVEV (reference sequence). V was clipped by 6 bases and J by 1 base, with 9 bases between them. CDR3 length: 14 residues. Here the CDR3 reads CASRNRENTGELFF. In nucleotides, the CDR3 is TGTGCCAGCAGAAACCGGGAGAACACCGGGGAGCTGTTTTTT.

The chain joins TRBV11-3 to TRBJ2-3; 15 positions agree with TRBD2. V shed 5 bases and J 5 bases; nucleotides not matched to a gene: 8. CDR1 SGHNT and CDR2 YENEEA come from the germline V gene. This CDR3 region has 17 residues. The CDR3 DNA reads as TGTGCCAGCAGCGAGCGGACTAGCGGGAGGGGGGGAGATACGCAGTATTTT. The encoded protein is CASSERTSGRGGDTQYF.

This chain uses TRBV9 with TRBJ1-2; 8 bases match TRBD1. V was clipped by 0 bases and J by 4 bases; unmatched bases: 11. Germline V gene lookup returns CDR1 SGDLS and CDR2 YYNGEE. The CDR3 is 17 residues long. CDR3: CASSVDPDRDSSYGYTF. The CDR3 bases are TGTGCCAGCAGCGTAGATCCGGACAGGGATTCTTCCTATGGCTACACCTTC.

The chain couples TRBV27 to TRBJ1-1, with 8 bases lining up with TRBD1. CDR1 and CDR2 from the germline V gene are MNHEY and SMNVEV (reference sequence). The CDR3 covers 14 residues. With V trimmed by 6 bases and J by 4 bases, 7 bases remained unmatched. CDR3 residues: CASRIQGGSTEAFF. Written as DNA, the CDR3 is TGTGCCAGCAGAATACAGGGGGGAAGCACTGAAGCTTTCTTT.